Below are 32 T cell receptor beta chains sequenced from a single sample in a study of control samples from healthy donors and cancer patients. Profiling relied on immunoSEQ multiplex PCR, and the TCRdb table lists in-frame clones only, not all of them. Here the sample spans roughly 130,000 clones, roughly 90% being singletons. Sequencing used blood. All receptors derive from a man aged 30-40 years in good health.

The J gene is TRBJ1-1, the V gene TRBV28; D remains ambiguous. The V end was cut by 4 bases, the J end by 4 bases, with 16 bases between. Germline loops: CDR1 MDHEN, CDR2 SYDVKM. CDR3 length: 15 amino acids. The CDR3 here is CASSSFTVSGTEAFF. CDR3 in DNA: TGTGCCAGCAGTTCCTTCACGGTATCGGGCACTGAAGCTTTCTTT.

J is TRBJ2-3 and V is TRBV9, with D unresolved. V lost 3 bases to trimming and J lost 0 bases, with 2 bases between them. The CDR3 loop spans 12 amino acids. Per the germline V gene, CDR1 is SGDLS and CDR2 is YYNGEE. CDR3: CASSASTDTQYF. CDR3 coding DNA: TGTGCCAGCAGCGCAAGCACAGATACGCAGTATTTT.

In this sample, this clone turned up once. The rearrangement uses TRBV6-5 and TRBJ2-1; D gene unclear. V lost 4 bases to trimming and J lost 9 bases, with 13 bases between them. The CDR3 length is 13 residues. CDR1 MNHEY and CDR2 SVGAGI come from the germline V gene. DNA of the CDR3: TGTGCCAGCAGTTCCCCCCCGGCCGGTGAGCAGTTCTTC. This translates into CASSSPPAGEQFF.

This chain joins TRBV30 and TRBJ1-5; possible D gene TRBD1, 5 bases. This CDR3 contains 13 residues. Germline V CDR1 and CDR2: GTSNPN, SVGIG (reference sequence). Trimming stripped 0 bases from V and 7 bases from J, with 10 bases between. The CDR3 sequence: CAWSVDSRQPQHF. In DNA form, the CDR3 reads TGTGCCTGGAGTGTAGACAGCCGGCAGCCCCAGCATTTT.

The CDR3 loop is CAWSPYRDGYTF. CDR3 nucleotides: TGTGCCTGGAGTCCATACAGGGATGGCTACACCTTC. The rearrangement uses TRBV30 and TRBJ1-2; possible D gene TRBD1, 6 bases. Germline CDR1 reads GTSNPN; CDR2 reads SVGIG (reference sequence). V was cut by 2 bases and J by 6 bases, with 10 bases left in between. CDR3 size: 12 residues. The whole variable domain, filled in from reference TRBV30 and TRBJ1-2, reads SQTIHQWPATLVQPVGSPLSLECTVEGTSNPNLYWYRQAAGRGLQLLFYSVGIGQISSEVPQNLSASRPQDRQFILSSKKLLLSDSGFYLCAWSPYRDGYTFGSGTRLTVV.

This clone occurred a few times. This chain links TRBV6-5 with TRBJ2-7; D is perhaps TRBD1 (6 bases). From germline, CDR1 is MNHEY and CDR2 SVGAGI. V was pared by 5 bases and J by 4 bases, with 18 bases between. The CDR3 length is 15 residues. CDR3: CASSRYREGGYEQYF. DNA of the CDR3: TGTGCCAGCAGTCGTTACAGGGAAGGGGGTTACGAGCAGTACTTC.

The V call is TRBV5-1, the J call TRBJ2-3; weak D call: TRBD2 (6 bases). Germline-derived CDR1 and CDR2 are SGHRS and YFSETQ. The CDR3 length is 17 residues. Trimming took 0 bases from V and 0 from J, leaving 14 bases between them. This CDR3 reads CASSLGLAQLSTDTQYF. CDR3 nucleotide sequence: TGCGCCAGCAGCTTGGGCCTAGCGCAACTAAGCACAGATACGCAGTATTTT.

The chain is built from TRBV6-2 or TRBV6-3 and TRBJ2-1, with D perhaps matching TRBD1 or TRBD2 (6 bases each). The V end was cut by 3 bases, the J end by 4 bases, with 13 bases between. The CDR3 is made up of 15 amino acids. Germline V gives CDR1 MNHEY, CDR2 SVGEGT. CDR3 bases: TGTGCCAGCAGTTATAGGGGGACTGGTTACAATGAGCAGTTCTTC. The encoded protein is CASSYRGTGYNEQFF.

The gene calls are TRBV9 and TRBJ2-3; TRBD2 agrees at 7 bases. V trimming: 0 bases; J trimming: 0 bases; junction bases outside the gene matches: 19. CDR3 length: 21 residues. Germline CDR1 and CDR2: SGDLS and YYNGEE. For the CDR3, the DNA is TGTGCCAGCAGCGTAGGAGGGATACCACGACTAGCCGTGTCTAGCACAGATACGCAGTATTTT. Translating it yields CASSVGGIPRLAVSSTDTQYF.

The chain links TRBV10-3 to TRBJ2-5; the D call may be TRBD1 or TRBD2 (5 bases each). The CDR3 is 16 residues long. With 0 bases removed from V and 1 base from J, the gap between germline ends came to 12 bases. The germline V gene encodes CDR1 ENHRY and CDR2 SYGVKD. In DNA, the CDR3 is TGTGCCATCAGTGAGTCGAAAATGGGGGTCCAAGAGACCCAGTACTTC. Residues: CAISESKMGVQETQYF.

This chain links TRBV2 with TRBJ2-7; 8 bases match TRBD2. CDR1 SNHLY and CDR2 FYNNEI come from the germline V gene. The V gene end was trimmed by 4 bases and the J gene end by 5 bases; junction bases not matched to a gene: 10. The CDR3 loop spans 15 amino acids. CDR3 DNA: TGTGCCAGCAGTGTTGTGCAGCGGGAGTTCGACGAGCAGTACTTC. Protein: CASSVVQREFDEQYF.

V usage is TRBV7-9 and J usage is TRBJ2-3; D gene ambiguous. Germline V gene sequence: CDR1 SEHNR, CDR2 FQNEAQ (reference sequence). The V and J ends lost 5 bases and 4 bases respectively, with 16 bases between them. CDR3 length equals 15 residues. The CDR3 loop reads CASSQPNHPADTQYF. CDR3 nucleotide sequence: TGTGCCAGCAGCCAACCCAACCACCCCGCAGATACGCAGTATTTT.

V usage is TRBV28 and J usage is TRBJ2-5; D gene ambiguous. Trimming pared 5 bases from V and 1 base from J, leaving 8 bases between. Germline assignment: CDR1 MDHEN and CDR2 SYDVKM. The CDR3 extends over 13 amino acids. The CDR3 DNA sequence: TGTGCCAGCAGTCAAAACAGCCAAGAGACCCAGTACTTC. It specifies CASSQNSQETQYF.

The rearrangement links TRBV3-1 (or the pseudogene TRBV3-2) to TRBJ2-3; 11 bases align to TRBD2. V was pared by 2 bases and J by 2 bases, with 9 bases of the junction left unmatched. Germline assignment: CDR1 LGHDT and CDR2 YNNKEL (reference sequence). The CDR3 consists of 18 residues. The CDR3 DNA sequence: TGTGCCAGCAGCCAAACGCGAACTAGCGGGAGACTCACAGATACGCAGTATTTT. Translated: CASSQTRTSGRLTDTQYF.

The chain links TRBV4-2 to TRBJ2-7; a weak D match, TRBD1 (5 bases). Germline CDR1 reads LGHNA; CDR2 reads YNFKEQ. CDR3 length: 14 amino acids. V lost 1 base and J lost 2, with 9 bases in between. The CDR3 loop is CASSQAPGPYEQYF. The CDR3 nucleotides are TGTGCCAGCAGCCAAGCCCCAGGGCCCTACGAGCAGTACTTC.

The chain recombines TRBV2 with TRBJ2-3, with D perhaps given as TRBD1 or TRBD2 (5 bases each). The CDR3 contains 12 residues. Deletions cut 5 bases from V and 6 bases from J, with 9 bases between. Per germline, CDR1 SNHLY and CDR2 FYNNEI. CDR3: CASSPGRDTQYF. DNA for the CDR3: TGTGCCAGCAGTCCGGGGCGGGATACGCAGTATTTT.

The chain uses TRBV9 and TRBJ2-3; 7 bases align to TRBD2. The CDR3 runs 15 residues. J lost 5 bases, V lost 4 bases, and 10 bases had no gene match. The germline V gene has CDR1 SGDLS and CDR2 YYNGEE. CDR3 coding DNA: TGTGCCAGCAGCCCAGACGCGGGAGCGGGAGATACGCAGTATTTT. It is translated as CASSPDAGAGDTQYF.

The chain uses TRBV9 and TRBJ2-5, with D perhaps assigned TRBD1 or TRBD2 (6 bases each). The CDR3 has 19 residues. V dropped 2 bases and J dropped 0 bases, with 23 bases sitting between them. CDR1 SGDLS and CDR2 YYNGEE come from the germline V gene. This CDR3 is CASSVGGGSTGVYQETQYF. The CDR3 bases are TGTGCCAGCAGCGTTGGAGGGGGTTCGACAGGTGTGTACCAAGAGACCCAGTACTTC. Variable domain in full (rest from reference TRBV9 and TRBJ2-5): DSGVTQTPKHLITATGQRVTLRCSPRSGDLSVYWYQQSLDQGLQFLIQYYNGEERAKGNILERFSAQQFPDLHSELNLSSLELGDSALYFCASSVGGGSTGVYQETQYFGPGTRLLVL.

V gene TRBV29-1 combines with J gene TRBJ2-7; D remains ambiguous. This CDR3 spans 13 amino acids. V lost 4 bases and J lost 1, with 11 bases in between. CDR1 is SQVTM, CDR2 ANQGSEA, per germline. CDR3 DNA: TGCAGCGTTGGAACCAAGTTTTCCTACGAGCAGTACTTC. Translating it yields CSVGTKFSYEQYF.

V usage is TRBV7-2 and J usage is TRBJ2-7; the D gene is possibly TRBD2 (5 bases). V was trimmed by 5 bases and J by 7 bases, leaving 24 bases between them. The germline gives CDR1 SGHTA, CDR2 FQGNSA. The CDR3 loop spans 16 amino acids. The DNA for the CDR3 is TGTGCCAGCAGCCCCACCCTGGGAAGCGGCCCCTTGGAGCAGTACTTC. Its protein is CASSPTLGSGPLEQYF. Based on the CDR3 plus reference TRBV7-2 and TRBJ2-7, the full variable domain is GAGVSQSPSNKVTEKGKDVELRCDPISGHTALYWYRQSLGQGLEFLIYFQGNSAPDKSGLPSDRFSAERTGGSVSTLTIQRTQQEDSAVYLCASSPTLGSGPLEQYFGPGTRLTVT.

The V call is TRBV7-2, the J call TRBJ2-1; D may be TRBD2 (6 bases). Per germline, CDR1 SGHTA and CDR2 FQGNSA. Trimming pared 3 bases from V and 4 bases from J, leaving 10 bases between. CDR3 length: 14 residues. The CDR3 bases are TGTGCCAGCAGCTTCGCTAGCGAGTACAATGAGCAGTTCTTC. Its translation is CASSFASEYNEQFF.

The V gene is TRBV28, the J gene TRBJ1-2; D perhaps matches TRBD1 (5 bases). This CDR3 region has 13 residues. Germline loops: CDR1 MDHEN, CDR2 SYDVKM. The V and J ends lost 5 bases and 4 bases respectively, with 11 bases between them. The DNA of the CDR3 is TGTGCCAGCAGTCGAGGGGAGGGCTATGGCTACACCTTC. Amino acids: CASSRGEGYGYTF.

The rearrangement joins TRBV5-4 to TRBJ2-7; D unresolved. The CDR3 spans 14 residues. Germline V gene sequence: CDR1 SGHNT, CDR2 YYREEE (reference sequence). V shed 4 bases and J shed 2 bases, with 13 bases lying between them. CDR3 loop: CASSRNTDTYEQYF. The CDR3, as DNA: TGTGCCAGCAGCCGAAATACTGATACCTACGAGCAGTACTTC.

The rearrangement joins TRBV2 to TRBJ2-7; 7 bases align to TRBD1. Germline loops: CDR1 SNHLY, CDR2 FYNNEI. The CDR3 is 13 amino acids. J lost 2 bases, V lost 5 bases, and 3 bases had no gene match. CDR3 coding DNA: TGTGCCAGCAGTCCGACAGGGACCTACGAGCAGTACTTC. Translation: CASSPTGTYEQYF.

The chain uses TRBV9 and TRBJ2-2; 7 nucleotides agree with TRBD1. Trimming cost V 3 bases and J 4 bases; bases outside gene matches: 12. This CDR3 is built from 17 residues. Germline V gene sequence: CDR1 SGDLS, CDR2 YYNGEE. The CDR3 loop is CASSGETGSFGTGELFF. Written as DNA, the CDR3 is TGTGCCAGCAGCGGGGAGACAGGGAGCTTCGGCACCGGGGAGCTGTTTTTT.

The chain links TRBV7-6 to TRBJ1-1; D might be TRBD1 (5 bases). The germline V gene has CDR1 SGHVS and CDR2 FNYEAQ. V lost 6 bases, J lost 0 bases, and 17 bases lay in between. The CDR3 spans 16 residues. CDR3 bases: TGTGCCAGCAGTAAACGGGGGAGTAGGATGAACACTGAAGCTTTCTTT. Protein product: CASSKRGSRMNTEAFF.

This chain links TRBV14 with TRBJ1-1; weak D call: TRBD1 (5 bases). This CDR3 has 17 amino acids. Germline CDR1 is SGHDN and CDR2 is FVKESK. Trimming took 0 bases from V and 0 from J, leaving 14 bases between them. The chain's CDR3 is CASSQDLGGDLNTEAFF. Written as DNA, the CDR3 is TGTGCCAGCAGCCAAGATCTTGGCGGGGACTTGAACACTGAAGCTTTCTTT.

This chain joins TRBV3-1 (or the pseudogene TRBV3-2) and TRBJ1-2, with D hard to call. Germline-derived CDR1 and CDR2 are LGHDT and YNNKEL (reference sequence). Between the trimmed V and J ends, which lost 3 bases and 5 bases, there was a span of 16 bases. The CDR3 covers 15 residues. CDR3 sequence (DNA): TGTGCCAGCAGCCACTCACTGACCGCCCTTTATGGCTACACCTTC. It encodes CASSHSLTALYGYTF.

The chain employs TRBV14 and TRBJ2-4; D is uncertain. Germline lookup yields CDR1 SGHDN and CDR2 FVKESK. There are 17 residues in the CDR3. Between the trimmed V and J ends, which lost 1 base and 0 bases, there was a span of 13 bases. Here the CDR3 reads CASSQGYSNLAKNIQYF. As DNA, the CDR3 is TGTGCCAGCAGCCAAGGATACAGTAACCTAGCCAAAAACATTCAGTACTTC.

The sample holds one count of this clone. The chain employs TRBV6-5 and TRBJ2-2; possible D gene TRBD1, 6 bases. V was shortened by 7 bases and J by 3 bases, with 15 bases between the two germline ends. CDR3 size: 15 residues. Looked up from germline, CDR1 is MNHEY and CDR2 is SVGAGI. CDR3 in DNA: TGTGCCAGCACACTCTTGGGGGCGCACACCGGGGAGCTGTTTTTT. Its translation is CASTLLGAHTGELFF.

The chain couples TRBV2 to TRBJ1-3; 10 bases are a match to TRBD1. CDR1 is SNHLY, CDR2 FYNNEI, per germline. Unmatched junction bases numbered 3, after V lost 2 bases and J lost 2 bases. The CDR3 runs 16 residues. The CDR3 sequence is CASSESGTGAGNTIYF. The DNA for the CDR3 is TGTGCCAGCAGTGAATCCGGGACAGGGGCTGGAAACACCATATATTTT.

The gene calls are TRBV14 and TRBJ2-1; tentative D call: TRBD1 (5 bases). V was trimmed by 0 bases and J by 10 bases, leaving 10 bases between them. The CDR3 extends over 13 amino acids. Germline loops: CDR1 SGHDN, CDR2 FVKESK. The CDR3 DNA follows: TGTGCCAGCAGCCAAGACAGGGTTCTCGAGCAGTTCTTC. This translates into CASSQDRVLEQFF.